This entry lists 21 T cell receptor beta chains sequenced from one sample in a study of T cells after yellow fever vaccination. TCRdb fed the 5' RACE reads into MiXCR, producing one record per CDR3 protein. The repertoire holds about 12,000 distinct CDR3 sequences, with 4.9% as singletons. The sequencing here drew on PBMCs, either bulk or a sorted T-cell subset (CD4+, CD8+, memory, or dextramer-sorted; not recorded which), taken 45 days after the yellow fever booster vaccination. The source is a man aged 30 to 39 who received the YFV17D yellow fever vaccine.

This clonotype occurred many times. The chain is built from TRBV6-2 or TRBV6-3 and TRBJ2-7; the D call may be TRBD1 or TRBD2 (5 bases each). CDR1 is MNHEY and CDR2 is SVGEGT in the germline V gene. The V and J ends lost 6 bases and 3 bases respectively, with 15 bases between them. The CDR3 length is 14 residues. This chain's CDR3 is CASRGGRGGYEQYF. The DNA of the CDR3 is TGTGCCAGCAGGGGCGGCCGGGGCGGCTACGAGCAGTACTTC.

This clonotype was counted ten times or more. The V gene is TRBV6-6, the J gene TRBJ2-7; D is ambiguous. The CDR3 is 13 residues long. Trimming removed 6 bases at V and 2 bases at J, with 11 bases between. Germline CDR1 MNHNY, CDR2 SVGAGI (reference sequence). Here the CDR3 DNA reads TGTGCCAGCAGAACTGGGTTACCCTACGAGCAGTACTTC. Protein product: CASRTGLPYEQYF.

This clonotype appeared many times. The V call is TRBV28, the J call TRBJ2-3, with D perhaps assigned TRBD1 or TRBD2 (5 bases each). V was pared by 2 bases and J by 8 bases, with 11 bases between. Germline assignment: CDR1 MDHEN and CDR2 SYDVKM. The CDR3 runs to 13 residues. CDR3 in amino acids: CASSLVGTATQYF. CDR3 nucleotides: TGTGCCAGCAGTTTAGTGGGGACGGCTACGCAGTATTTT.

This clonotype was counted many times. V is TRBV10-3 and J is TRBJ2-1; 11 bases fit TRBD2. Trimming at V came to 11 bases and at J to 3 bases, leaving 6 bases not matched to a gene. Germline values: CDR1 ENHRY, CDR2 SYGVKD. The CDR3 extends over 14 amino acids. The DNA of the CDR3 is TGTGCCGTAACCGGGACTAGCGGCTACAATGAGCAGTTCTTC. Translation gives CAVTGTSGYNEQFF.

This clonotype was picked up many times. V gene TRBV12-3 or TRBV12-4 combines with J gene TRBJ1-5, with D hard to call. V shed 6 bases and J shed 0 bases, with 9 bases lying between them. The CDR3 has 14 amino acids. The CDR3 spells CASRTFPSNQPQHF. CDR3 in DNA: TGTGCCAGCAGAACGTTCCCTAGCAATCAGCCCCAGCATTTT.

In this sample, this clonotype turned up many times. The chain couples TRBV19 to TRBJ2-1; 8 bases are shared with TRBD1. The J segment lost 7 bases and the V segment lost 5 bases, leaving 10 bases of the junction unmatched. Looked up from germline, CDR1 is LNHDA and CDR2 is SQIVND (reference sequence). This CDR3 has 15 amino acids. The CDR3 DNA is TGTGCCAGTAGTCGTTGGACAGGGACGTCGAATGAGCAGTTCTTC. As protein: CASSRWTGTSNEQFF.

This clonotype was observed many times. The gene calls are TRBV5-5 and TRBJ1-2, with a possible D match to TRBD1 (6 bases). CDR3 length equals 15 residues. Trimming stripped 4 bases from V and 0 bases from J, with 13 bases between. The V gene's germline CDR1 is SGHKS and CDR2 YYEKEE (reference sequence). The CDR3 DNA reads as TGTGCCAGCAGCCCGGCTGGGGGCTCTAACTATGGCTACACCTTC. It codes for CASSPAGGSNYGYTF.

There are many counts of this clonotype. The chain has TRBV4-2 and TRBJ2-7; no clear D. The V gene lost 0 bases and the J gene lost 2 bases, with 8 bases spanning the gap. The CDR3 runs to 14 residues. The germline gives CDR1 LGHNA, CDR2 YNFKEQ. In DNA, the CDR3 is TGTGCCAGCAGCCAAGATTCCAGTGCCTACGAGCAGTACTTC. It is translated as CASSQDSSAYEQYF.

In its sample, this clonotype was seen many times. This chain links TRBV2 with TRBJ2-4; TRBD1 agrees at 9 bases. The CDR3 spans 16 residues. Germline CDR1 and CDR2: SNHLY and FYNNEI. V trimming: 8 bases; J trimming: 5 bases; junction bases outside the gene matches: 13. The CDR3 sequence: CASERAWTGEENIQYF. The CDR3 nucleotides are TGTGCCAGCGAACGGGCCTGGACAGGGGAAGAAAACATTCAGTACTTC.

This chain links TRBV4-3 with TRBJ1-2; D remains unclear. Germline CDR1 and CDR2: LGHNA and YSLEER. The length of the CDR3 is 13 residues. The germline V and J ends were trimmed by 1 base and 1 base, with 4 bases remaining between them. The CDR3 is CASSQGLNYGYTF. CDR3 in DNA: TGCGCCAGCAGCCAAGGACTTAACTATGGCTACACCTTC.

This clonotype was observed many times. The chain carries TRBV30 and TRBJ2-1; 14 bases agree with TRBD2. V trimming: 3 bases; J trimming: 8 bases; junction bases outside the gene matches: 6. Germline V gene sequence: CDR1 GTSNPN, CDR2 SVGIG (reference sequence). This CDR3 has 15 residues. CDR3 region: CAWSGTSGRGDEQFF. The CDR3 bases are TGTGCCTGGAGCGGGACTAGCGGGAGAGGAGATGAGCAGTTCTTC.

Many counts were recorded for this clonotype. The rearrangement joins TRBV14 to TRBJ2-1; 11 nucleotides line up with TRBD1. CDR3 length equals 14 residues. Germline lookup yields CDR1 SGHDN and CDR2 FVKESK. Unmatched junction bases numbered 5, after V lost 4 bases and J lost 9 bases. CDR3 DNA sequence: TGTGCCAGCAGCCGACGGGACAGGGGGTTTGAGCAGTTCTTC. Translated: CASSRRDRGFEQFF.

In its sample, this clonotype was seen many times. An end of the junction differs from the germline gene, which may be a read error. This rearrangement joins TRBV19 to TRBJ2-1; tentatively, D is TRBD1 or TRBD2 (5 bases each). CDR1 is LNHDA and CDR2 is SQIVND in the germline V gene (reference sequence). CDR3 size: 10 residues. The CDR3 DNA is TGTGCCAGTAGTGAGGGACGAGGGATCTTC. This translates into CASSEGRGIF. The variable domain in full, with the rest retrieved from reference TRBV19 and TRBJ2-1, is DGGITQSPKYLFRKEGQNVTLSCEQNLNHDAMYWYRQDPGQGLRLIYYSQIVNDFQKGDIAEGYSVSREKKESFPLTVTSAQKNPTAFYLCASSEGRGIFGPGTRLTVL.

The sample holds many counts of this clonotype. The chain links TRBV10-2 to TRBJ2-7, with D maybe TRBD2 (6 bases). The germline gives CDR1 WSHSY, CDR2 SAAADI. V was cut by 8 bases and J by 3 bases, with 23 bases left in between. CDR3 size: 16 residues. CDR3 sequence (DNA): TGCGCCAGCGTGGACTGGGGGGAATCCCCCAACTACGAGCAGTACTTC. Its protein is CASVDWGESPNYEQYF.

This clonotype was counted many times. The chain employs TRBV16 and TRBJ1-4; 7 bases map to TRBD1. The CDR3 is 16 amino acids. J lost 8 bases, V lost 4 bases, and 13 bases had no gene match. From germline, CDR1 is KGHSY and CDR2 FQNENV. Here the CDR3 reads CASSPNLSGQSEKLFF. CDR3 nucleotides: TGTGCCAGCAGCCCGAACTTGTCGGGACAGTCAGAAAAACTGTTTTTT.

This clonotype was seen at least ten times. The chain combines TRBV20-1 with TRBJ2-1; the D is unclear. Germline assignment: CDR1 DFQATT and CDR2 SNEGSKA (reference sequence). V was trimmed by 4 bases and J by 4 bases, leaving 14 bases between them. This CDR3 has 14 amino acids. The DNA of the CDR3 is TGCAGTGCTACCCAGCGATCTACATACAATGAGCAGTTCTTC. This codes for CSATQRSTYNEQFF.

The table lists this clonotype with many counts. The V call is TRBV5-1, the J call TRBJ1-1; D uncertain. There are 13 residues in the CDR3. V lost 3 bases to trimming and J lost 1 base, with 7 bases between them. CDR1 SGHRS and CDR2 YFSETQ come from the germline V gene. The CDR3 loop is CASSSTGNTEAFF. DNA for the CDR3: TGCGCCAGCAGCTCGACGGGGAACACTGAAGCTTTCTTT.

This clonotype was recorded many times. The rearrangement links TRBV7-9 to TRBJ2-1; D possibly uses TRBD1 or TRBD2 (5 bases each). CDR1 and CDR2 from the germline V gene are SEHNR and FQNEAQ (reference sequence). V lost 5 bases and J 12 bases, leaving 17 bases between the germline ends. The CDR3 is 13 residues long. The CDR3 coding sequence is TGTGCCAGCAGCCCGGGTTTGGGGGTCCGGCAGTTCTTC. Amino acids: CASSPGLGVRQFF.

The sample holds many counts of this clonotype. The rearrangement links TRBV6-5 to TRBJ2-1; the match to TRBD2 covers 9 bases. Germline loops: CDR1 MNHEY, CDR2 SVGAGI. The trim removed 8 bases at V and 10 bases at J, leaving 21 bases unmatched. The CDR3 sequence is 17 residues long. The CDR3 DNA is TGTGCCAGCCAGGCGGGAGTGGGACTAGCCCCAGGGGGGGAGCAGTTCTTC. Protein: CASQAGVGLAPGGEQFF.

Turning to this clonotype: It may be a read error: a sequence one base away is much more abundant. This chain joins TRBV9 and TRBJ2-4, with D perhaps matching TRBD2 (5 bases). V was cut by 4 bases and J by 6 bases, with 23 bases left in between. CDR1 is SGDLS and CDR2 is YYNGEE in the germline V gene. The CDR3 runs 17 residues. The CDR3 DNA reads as TGTGCCAGCAGCCTAGGGAATAGACCCGACGCGGGAAACATTCAGTACTTC. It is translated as CASSLGNRPDAGNIQYF.

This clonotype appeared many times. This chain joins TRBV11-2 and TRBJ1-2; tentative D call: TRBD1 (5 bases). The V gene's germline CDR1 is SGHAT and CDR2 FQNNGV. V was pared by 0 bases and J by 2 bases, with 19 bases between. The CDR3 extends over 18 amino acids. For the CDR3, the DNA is TGTGCCAGCAGCTTAGATTCCCGGGTGGGCAGGGTGAACTATGGCTACACCTTC. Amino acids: CASSLDSRVGRVNYGYTF. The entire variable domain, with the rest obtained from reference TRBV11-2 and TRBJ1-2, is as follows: EAGVAQSPRYKIIEKRQSVAFWCNPISGHATLYWYQQILGQGPKLLIQFQNNGVVDDSQLPKDRFSAERLKGVDSTLKIQPAKLEDSAVYLCASSLDSRVGRVNYGYTFGSGTRLTVV.